This TCR beta chain was captured by sequencing in a study of regulatory T cells in long-lasting Graves disease. At the level of the study: Prior antithyroid drug treatment in newly diagnosed Graves' patients lasted under 3 months.

Relying on iRepertoire HTBI primers and Arm-PCR of CDR3 regions, the team built TCR beta libraries. In TCRdb, the multiplex PCR reads were re-called with MiXCR into one record per CDR3 protein. The sample records over 500,000 distinct CDR3 sequences, 16% being singletons. Regarding this clonotype: As yet, its antigen is unknown.

Study-level results: Persistent cases favored TRBV28, TRBJ1-2 and TRBJ2-5.

Sample time point: newly diagnosed GD, antithyroid drugs for less than 3 months. Construction of the TCR library relied on RNA isolated from PBMCs. V dropped 5 bases and J dropped 4 bases, with 11 bases sitting between them. The CDR3 has 13 residues. Per germline, CDR1 MDHEN and CDR2 SYDVKM. These sequences were also reported in another study, on T cells in Graves' hyperthyroidism and ophthalmopathy.

The chain employs TRBV28 and TRBJ1-2; D unresolved. The sequence was collected from a man aged 18 to 30 with Graves disease. This specimen was peripheral blood mononuclear cells (PBMCs), taken at new diagnosis, from a patient treated with antithyroid drugs. For the CDR3, the DNA is TGTGCCAGCAGTGAAACAGACCTCTATGGCTACACCTTC. This sequence encodes CASSETDLYGYTF.